These T cell receptor beta chains were read from a single sample in a study of early T cells in non-severe SARS-CoV-2 infection. TCRdb used MiXCR to reprocess the 5' RACE reads, holding one entry per CDR3 protein. The sample has about 60,000 distinct CDR3 sequences, around 12% seen once. Sequenced material: whole blood. All receptors derive from an adult who was a healthcare worker with PCR-confirmed SARS-CoV-2 infection or an uninfected control (not recorded which). Both conserved end residues are part of each CDR3. Fields, in order: V gene, clone size, J gene, D gene, CDR3 DNA, CDR3 protein. The D gene is left open where the match is weak. Expanded clones get a size class; other rows say once, few or many, or leave the size out.

>TRBV7-9|few|TRBJ1-1|.
TGTGCCAGCAGCACCGGGACCCAGGGAGCTTTCTTT
CASSTGTQGAFF
>TRBV10-3|.|TRBJ2-1|TRBD2
TGTGCCATCAGCCCCGGGACTAGCGACTACAATGAGCAGTTCTTC
CAISPGTSDYNEQFF
>TRBV29-1|.|TRBJ2-7|.
TGCAGCGTTGAGCAGCGAGGGCAACAGTACTTC
CSVEQRGQQYF
>TRBV18|.|TRBJ1-1|.
TGTGCCAGCTCTTCGAACACTGAAGCTTTCTTT
CASSSNTEAFF
>TRBV5-4|many|TRBJ2-2|.
TGTGCCAGCAGCCTCGACACCGGGGAGCTGTTTTTT
CASSLDTGELFF
>TRBV29-1|many|TRBJ2-5|.
TGCAGCGTCGTGGAGGGATACCAAGAGACCCAGTACTTC
CSVVEGYQETQYF
>TRBV29-1|.|TRBJ2-6|.
TGCAGCGTTGACCCAACAGACTCTGGGGCCAACGTCCTGACTTTC
CSVDPTDSGANVLTF
>TRBV7-9|many|TRBJ1-1|TRBD1
TGTGCCAGCAGCAGGATGGACAGGGGGCGGACTGAAGCTTTCTTT
CASSRMDRGRTEAFF
>TRBV6-2/TRBV6-3|few|TRBJ2-3|.
TGTGCCAGCAGTTACTATCACCTCTTGGGAGATACGCAGTATTTT
CASSYYHLLGDTQYF
>TRBV30|.|TRBJ2-7|TRBD1
TGTGCCTGGAGTGTACAGGGGAACCACGAGCAGTACTTC
CAWSVQGNHEQYF
>TRBV7-9|.|TRBJ2-1|TRBD2
TGTGCCAGCAGCTTAGGGGGGACTACGAGCGTGGTCTTC
CASSLGGTTSVVF
>TRBV12-3/TRBV12-4|few|TRBJ2-1|.
TGTGCCAGCAGATCCCCAGACACGATCAATGAGCAGTTCTTC
CASRSPDTINEQFF
>TRBV19|few|TRBJ1-5|TRBD1
TGTGCCAGTAGTATTGGGACAGGCAATCAGCCCCAGCATTTT
CASSIGTGNQPQHF
>TRBV6-1|many|TRBJ2-1|.
TGTGCCAGCGAAGGGACATTTTCCTACAATGAGCAGTTCTTC
CASEGTFSYNEQFF
>TRBV7-2|many|TRBJ2-1|.
TGTGCCAGCAGCTTAAGGGGGGGCCGGGACAATGAGCAGTTCTTC
CASSLRGGRDNEQFF
>TRBV11-2|few|TRBJ1-6|.
TGTGCCAGCAGCATGGTGGGGGGGAGCAATTCACCCCTCCACTTT
CASSMVGGSNSPLHF
>TRBV11-2|few|TRBJ1-2|.
TGTGCCAGCAGCCCCCGTGTAGAGGGGAAGCTCTATGGCTACACCTTC
CASSPRVEGKLYGYTF
>TRBV6-5|many|TRBJ2-7|TRBD1
TGTGCCAGCAGCCGCCGGGACAGGGGGTACGAGCAGTACTTC
CASSRRDRGYEQYF
>TRBV20-1|.|TRBJ2-7|.
TGCAGTGCTCGGACGGGGTTCGAGCAGTACTTC
CSARTGFEQYF
>TRBV10-1|.|TRBJ2-5|TRBD1
TGCGCCAGCAGTGAGTCGCCAGGGGGGACCCAGTACTTC
CASSESPGGTQYF
>TRBV27|.|TRBJ1-5|.
TGTGCCAGCAGTTTCAACACCGATTGGCCCCAGCATTTT
CASSFNTDWPQHF
>TRBV19|few|TRBJ1-5|TRBD1
TGTGCCAGTAGGGACGGGACAGGATACAATCAGCCCCAGCATTTT
CASRDGTGYNQPQHF
>TRBV5-1|.|TRBJ2-3|TRBD1
TGCGCCAGCAGCTTTGGACAGGGGGCCAGCACAGATACGCAGTATTTT
CASSFGQGASTDTQYF
>TRBV7-3|.|TRBJ2-2|.
TGTGCCAGCAGCTTAATAGTGGCCGGGGAGCTGTTTTTT
CASSLIVAGELFF
>TRBV6-5|.|TRBJ2-7|.
TGTGCCAGCAGTTACGCGGAGGACTACGAGCAGTACTTC
CASSYAEDYEQYF